This is a list of T cell receptor beta chains from one sample in a study of shared clonotypes between healthy human individuals. Using immunoSEQ multiplex PCR, the repertoire was profiled, and TCRdb retains in-frame clones only, with some absent. The repertoire holds approximately 1.5 million clones, with approximately 98.5% as singletons. Sequencing was carried out using naive CD4+ T cells sorted from blood. These receptors all stem from a young man in good health. CDR3s include the opening cysteine and the closing phenylalanine or tryptophan. A D gene is named only where the DNA matches it firmly. Clone size appears in some rows only: once, few, many, or a class for an expanded clone.

len,d_gene,v_gene,abundance,j_gene,CDR3nt,CDR3aa
15,TRBD1,TRBV7-9,NA,TRBJ2-5,TGTGCCAGCAGCTTACCCGGACAGGTTCAAGAGACCCAGTACTTC,CASSLPGQVQETQYF
14,NA,TRBV7-2,NA,TRBJ2-1,TGTGCCAGCAGCTTAGCGTCGGGGCGGGCTGAGCAGTTCTTC,CASSLASGRAEQFF
15,TRBD2,TRBV4-3,NA,TRBJ2-1,TGCGCCAGCAGCCAAGAAATACTAGCGGACAATGAGCAGTTCTTC,CASSQEILADNEQFF
16,NA,TRBV27,NA,TRBJ1-5,TGTGCCAGCAGCTCCGGGGGGGCTTCCTTTGGTCAGCCCCAGCATTTT,CASSSGGASFGQPQHF
16,NA,TRBV10-2,once,TRBJ1-5,TGCGCCAGCAGTGTTTGGGGGTCAGGGGGCAATCAGCCCCAGCATTTT,CASSVWGSGGNQPQHF
16,TRBD1,TRBV27,NA,TRBJ2-1,TGTGCCAGCAGTCACCAAGGGGGCGTTGGGTACAATGAGCAGTTCTTC,CASSHQGGVGYNEQFF
16,NA,TRBV6-6,NA,TRBJ2-4,TGTGCCAGCAGTTACTCGACCCTCCTCCGGCAAAACATTCAGTACTTC,CASSYSTLLRQNIQYF
16,NA,TRBV18,NA,TRBJ2-7,TGTGCCAGCTCACCAGCGGTTGAGTACCACTCCTACGAGCAGTACTTC,CASSPAVEYHSYEQYF
17,TRBD1,TRBV14,once,TRBJ2-3,TGTGCCAGCAGCCAGTTTACCGGGACAGGGTCCACAGATACGCAGTATTTT,CASSQFTGTGSTDTQYF
12,NA,TRBV5-1,NA,TRBJ2-3,TGCGCCAGCAGTTCGTCCTTAGATACGCAGTATTTT,CASSSSLDTQYF
11,NA,TRBV6-5,NA,TRBJ1-1,TGTGCCAGCAACGGGGGCACTGAAGCTTTCTTT,CASNGGTEAFF
15,NA,TRBV5-1,NA,TRBJ2-1,TGCGCCAGCAGCGTCTCACAGGGTACGGGAAATGAGCAGTTCTTC,CASSVSQGTGNEQFF
16,NA,TRBV2,NA,TRBJ2-1,TGTGCCAGCAGTGACGGACCTCCGACAGCTCCCAATGAGCAGTTCTTC,CASSDGPPTAPNEQFF
20,NA,TRBV5-1,NA,TRBJ1-4,TGCGCCAGCAGCTTGGTACGGCTCGAGGGAATCGGCGCAACTAATGAAAAACTGTTTTTT,CASSLVRLEGIGATNEKLFF
13,TRBD1,TRBV6-1,NA,TRBJ1-1,TGTGCCACCCAAGGACAGGGGGCCACTGAAGCTTTCTTT,CATQGQGATEAFF
14,NA,TRBV2,NA,TRBJ1-5,TGTGCCAGCAGCTTTGGCTATAGCAATCAGCCCCAGCATTTT,CASSFGYSNQPQHF
16,NA,TRBV28,NA,TRBJ2-2,TGTGCCAGCATCGCTGGGTCGAGCCGTAACACCGGGGAGCTGTTTTTT,CASIAGSSRNTGELFF
15,TRBD2,TRBV19,NA,TRBJ2-3,TGTGCCAGTAGTCGAGAGCGGGACTACACAGATACGCAGTATTTT,CASSRERDYTDTQYF
14,NA,TRBV4-2,NA,TRBJ1-4,TGTGCCAGCAGCCAAGGGTCAGATAATGAAAAACTGTTTTTT,CASSQGSDNEKLFF
19,TRBD2,TRBV10-2,NA,TRBJ2-3,TGCGCCAGCAGTGAGACCGGGACTAGCGGTCTAGGTGGCACAGATACGCAGTATTTT,CASSETGTSGLGGTDTQYF
15,TRBD2,TRBV2,NA,TRBJ2-2,TGTGCCAGCACCCGAGCGGGAGGGCCGATCGGGGAGCTGTTTTTT,CASTRAGGPIGELFF
13,TRBD2,TRBV7-7,NA,TRBJ2-7,TGTGCCAGCAGCTATGGACTAGCCTACGAGCAGTACTTC,CASSYGLAYEQYF
15,TRBD2,TRBV27,NA,TRBJ2-1,TGTGCCAGCACCTTCCAAGCGGGAAGATACAATGAGCAGTTCTTC,CASTFQAGRYNEQFF
14,TRBD2,TRBV5-4,NA,TRBJ2-1,TGTGCCAGCAGCTGGGGGGGAAAGGGAGGTGAGCAGTTCTTC,CASSWGGKGGEQFF
14,TRBD1,TRBV28,NA,TRBJ2-1,TGTGCCAGCACCTTCGGACAGGGTAGATATGAGCAGTTCTTC,CASTFGQGRYEQFF
14,NA,TRBV7-3,NA,TRBJ1-1,TGTGCCAGCAGCTTGGGGTATATGTTGGGGGATGCTTTCTTT,CASSLGYMLGDAFF
14,NA,TRBV12-2,NA,TRBJ1-5,TGTGCAAGTCGGTCCGGGACATACCATCAGCCCCAGCATTTT,CASRSGTYHQPQHF
15,NA,TRBV7-2,NA,TRBJ2-3,TGTGCCAGCAGCTTGACTGGGTCCATCACAGATACGCAGTATTTT,CASSLTGSITDTQYF
15,TRBD1,TRBV7-8,NA,TRBJ1-1,TGTGCCAGCAGCAAAAGACAGGGGGCAGTGCTTGAAGCTTTCTTT,CASSKRQGAVLEAFF
14,TRBD1,TRBV11-2,once,TRBJ2-1,TGTGCCAGCAGCCGAACAGGGGGGTGGGGTGAGCAGTTCTTC,CASSRTGGWGEQFF
18,TRBD2,TRBV30,NA,TRBJ2-1,TGTGCCTGGAGTAGGCAACTAGCGGGAGGGCTAGGATACAATGAGCAGTTCTTC,CAWSRQLAGGLGYNEQFF
14,NA,TRBV15,NA,TRBJ2-3,TGTGCCACCAGCAATAGGGGGAATATGGATACGCAGTATTTT,CATSNRGNMDTQYF
15,NA,TRBV7-6,NA,TRBJ2-2,TGTGCCAGCAGGCCCCGACGGGACCGACCCGGGGAGCTGTTTTTT,CASRPRRDRPGELFF
14,TRBD1,TRBV2,NA,TRBJ2-7,TGTGCCAGCAGTGTGCGGACAGGGAGGCACGAGCAGTACTTC,CASSVRTGRHEQYF
16,NA,TRBV4-1,NA,TRBJ1-4,TGCGCCAGCAGCCAAGGGACAGCGGCAACTAATGAAAAACTGTTTTTT,CASSQGTAATNEKLFF
16,NA,TRBV5-1,few,TRBJ2-6,TGCGCCAGCAGCTTAAGACAGAGCTCTGGGGCCAACGTCCTGACTTTC,CASSLRQSSGANVLTF
13,NA,TRBV7-2,NA,TRBJ1-5,TGTGCCAGCAGCTTAGGGCCAAGCGAGCCCCAGCATTTT,CASSLGPSEPQHF
12,NA,TRBV7-2,NA,TRBJ2-7,TGTGCCAGCAGTTCTGGACGCATCGAGCAGTACTTC,CASSSGRIEQYF
12,NA,TRBV29-1,NA,TRBJ2-7,TGCAGCGTTGGGCATCAGTCCTACGAGCAGTACTTC,CSVGHQSYEQYF
14,TRBD1,TRBV5-1,NA,TRBJ1-2,TGCGCCAGCAGCCGGACAGGGGGCAGCTATGGCTACACCTTC,CASSRTGGSYGYTF
15,TRBD1,TRBV19,NA,TRBJ1-2,TGTGCCAGTAGTCTAGCTCGGGGACAGACCTATGGCTACACCTTC,CASSLARGQTYGYTF
16,TRBD2,TRBV5-6,NA,TRBJ2-7,TGTGCCAGCAGCTTCATGTGGGCTAGCGGGAGTCGGGAGCAGTACTTC,CASSFMWASGSREQYF
13,NA,TRBV5-5,NA,TRBJ2-7,TGTGCCAGCAGCTTGGCTAGGGAGCACGAGCAGTACTTC,CASSLAREHEQYF
15,NA,TRBV14,NA,TRBJ2-5,TGTGCCAGCAGCCAAGTTTGGCGGACCCAAGAGACCCAGTACTTC,CASSQVWRTQETQYF
16,TRBD2,TRBV6-5,NA,TRBJ2-3,TGTGCCAGCAGTTACTCGGCTAGCGGGATGGGAGATACGCAGTATTTT,CASSYSASGMGDTQYF
14,NA,TRBV2,NA,TRBJ2-5,TGTGCCAGCAGTGATCGGAGCGGCCAAGAGACCCAGTACTTC,CASSDRSGQETQYF
13,NA,TRBV7-3,NA,TRBJ2-5,TGTGCCAGCAGCCATGACCCGGGGGAGACCCAGTACTTC,CASSHDPGETQYF
16,TRBD2,TRBV6-6,NA,TRBJ2-7,TGTGCCAGCAGTTACCAAGCGGGAGGGCTCTCCTACGAGCAGTACTTC,CASSYQAGGLSYEQYF
10,NA,TRBV29-1,NA,TRBJ2-5,TGCAGCGCCGACGGCGAGACCCAGTACTTC,CSADGETQYF
14,NA,TRBV11-3,NA,TRBJ2-3,TGTGCCAGCAGCCAAGAACCGGGCTCAGATACGCAGTATTTT,CASSQEPGSDTQYF
16,TRBD2,TRBV19,NA,TRBJ2-1,TGTGCCAGTAGTATGAACGCGGGAGTCTTCTACAATGAGCAGTTCTTC,CASSMNAGVFYNEQFF
13,NA,TRBV6-5,NA,TRBJ1-1,TGTGCCAGCAGACCGACAGGACGCACTGAAGCTTTCTTT,CASRPTGRTEAFF
13,NA,TRBV10-3,NA,TRBJ2-3,TGTGCCATCAGTGGGGACAACACAGATACGCAGTATTTT,CAISGDNTDTQYF
12,NA,TRBV5-6,NA,TRBJ2-5,TGTGCCAGCAGCTTGGGGGGATGGACCCAGTACTTC,CASSLGGWTQYF
15,NA,TRBV5-1,NA,TRBJ2-5,TGCGCCAGCAGCTTTTTGGACAGCTTACAAGAGACCCAGTACTTC,CASSFLDSLQETQYF
14,NA,TRBV6-6,NA,TRBJ2-7,TGTGCCAGCATGAGACAACAGTTTACCTACGAGCAGTACTTC,CASMRQQFTYEQYF
12,NA,TRBV7-3,NA,TRBJ2-3,TGTGCCAGCAGAAACGCCGGAGATACGCAGTATTTT,CASRNAGDTQYF
19,TRBD1,TRBV15,NA,TRBJ2-7,TGTGCCACCAGCAGGGTTGTCGGGGCAGGGGGCGCGGCCCCCTACGAGCAGTACTTC,CATSRVVGAGGAAPYEQYF
14,NA,TRBV2,NA,TRBJ1-4,TGTGCCAGCAGTGAGAACAGTAGCCTTCAAAAACTGTTTTTT,CASSENSSLQKLFF